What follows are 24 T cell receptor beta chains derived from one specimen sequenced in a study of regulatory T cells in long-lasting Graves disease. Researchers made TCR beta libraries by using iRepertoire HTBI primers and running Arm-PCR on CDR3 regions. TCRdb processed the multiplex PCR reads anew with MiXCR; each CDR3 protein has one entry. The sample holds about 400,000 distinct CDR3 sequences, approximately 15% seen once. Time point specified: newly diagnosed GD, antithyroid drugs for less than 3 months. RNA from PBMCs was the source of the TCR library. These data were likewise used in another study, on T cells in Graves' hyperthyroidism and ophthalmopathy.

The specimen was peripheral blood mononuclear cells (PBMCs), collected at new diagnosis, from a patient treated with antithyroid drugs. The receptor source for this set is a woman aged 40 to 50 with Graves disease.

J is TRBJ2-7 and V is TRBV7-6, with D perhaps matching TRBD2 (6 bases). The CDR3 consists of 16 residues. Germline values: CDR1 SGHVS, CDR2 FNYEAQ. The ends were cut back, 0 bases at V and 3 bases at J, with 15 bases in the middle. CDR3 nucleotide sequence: TGTGCCAGCAGCTTAGCAGGCGGGGACGAAATCTACGAGCAGTACTTC. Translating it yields CASSLAGGDEIYEQYF.

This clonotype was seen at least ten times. The chain's CDR3 is CASSQGGTVRSSYEQYF. CDR3 DNA sequence: TGTGCCAGCAGCCAAGGCGGGACAGTTCGGTCCTCCTACGAGCAGTACTTC. This chain connects TRBV3-1 to TRBJ2-7, with D possibly being TRBD1 (7 bases). V was trimmed by 1 base and J by 0 bases, leaving 16 bases between them. The CDR3 extends over 17 amino acids. Germline-derived CDR1 and CDR2 are LGHDT and YNNKEL (reference sequence).

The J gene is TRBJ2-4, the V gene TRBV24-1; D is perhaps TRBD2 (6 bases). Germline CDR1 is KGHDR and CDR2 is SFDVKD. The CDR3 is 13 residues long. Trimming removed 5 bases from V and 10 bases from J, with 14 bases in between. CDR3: CATSGSNGGIQYF. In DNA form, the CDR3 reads TGTGCCACCAGTGGATCGAATGGGGGGATTCAGTACTTC.

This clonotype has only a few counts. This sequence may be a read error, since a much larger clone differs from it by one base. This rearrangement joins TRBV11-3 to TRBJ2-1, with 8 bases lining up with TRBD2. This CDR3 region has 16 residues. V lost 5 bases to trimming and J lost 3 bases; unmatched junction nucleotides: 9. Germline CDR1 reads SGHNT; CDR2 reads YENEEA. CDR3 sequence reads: CASSGPGLVVYNEQFF. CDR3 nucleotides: TGTGCCAGCAGCGGTCCGGGACTAGTGGTCTACAATGAGCAGTTCTTC. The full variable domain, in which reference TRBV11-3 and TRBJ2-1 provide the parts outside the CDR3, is EAGVVQSPRYKIIEKKQPVAFWCNPISGHNTLYWYLQNLGQGPELLIRYENEEAVDDSQLPKDRFSAERLKGVDSTLKIQPAELGDSAVYLCASSGPGLVVYNEQFFGPGTRLTVL.

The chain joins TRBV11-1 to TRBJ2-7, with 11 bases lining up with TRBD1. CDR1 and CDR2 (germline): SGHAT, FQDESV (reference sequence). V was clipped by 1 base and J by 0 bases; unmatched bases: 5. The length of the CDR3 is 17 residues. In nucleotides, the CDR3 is TGTGCCAGCAGCTTAGGTCTCGGGACAGGGGGCTCCTACGAGCAGTACTTC. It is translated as CASSLGLGTGGSYEQYF.

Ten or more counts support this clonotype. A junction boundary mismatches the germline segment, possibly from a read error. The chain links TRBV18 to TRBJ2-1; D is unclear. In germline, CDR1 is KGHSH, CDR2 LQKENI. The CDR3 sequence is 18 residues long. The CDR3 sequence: CASSSPPSALMVYNEQFF. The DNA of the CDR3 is TGTGCCAGCTCATCACCACCTTCGGCATTGATGGTGTACAATGAGCAGTTCTTC.

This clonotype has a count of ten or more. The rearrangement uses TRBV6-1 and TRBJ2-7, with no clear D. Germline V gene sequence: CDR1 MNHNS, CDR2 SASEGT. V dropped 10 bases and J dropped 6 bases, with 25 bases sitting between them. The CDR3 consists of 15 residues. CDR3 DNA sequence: TGTGCCACCCTGAGTTTAGGCTGGGTCCGTCGCGAGCAGTACTTC. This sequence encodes CATLSLGWVRREQYF.

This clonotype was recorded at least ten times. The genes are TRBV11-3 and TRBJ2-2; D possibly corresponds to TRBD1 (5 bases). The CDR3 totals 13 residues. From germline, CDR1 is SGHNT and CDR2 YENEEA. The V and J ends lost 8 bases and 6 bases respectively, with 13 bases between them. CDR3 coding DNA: TGTGCCAGCGCCCGTCAGGGCCCCGGGGAGCTGTTTTTT. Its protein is CASARQGPGELFF. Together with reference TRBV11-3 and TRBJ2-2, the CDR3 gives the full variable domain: EAGVVQSPRYKIIEKKQPVAFWCNPISGHNTLYWYLQNLGQGPELLIRYENEEAVDDSQLPKDRFSAERLKGVDSTLKIQPAELGDSAVYLCASARQGPGELFFGEGSRLTVL.

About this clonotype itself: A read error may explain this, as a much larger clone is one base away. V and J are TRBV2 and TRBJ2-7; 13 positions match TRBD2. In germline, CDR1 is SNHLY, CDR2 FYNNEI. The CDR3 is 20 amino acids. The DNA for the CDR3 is TGTGCCAGCAGTCCCCCACTAGCGGGAGGGCCCCTGTGTGACTCCTACGAGCGGTACTTC. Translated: CASSPPLAGGPLCDSYERYF.

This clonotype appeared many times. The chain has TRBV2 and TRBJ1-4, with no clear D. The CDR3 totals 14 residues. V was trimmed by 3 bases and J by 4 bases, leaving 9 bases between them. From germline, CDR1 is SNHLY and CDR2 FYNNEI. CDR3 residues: CASSDLGFNEKLFF. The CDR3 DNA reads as TGTGCCAGCAGTGATTTGGGTTTTAATGAAAAACTGTTTTTT.

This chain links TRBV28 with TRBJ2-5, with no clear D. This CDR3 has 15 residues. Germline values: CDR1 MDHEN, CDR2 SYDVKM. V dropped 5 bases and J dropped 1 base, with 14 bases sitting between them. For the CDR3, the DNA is TGTGCCAGCAGTCGTAGGGCGGTGGGCCAAGAGACCCAGTACTTC. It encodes CASSRRAVGQETQYF. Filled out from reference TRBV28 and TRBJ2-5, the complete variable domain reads DVKVTQSSRYLVKRTGEKVFLECVQDMDHENMFWYRQDPGLGLRLIYFSYDVKMKEKGDIPEGYSVSREKKERFSLILESASTNQTSMYLCASSRRAVGQETQYFGPGTRLLVL.

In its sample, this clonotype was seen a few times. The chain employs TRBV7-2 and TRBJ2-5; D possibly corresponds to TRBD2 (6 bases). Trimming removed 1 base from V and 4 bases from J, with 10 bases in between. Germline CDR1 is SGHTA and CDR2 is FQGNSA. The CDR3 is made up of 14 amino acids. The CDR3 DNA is TGTGCCAGCAGCTTAGTGCGGGAAAGAGAGACCCAGTACTTC. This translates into CASSLVRERETQYF.

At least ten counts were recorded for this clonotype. In nucleotides, the CDR3 is TGTGCCATCAGTGCTACAGGGGGCGGAGTACACTATGGCTACACCTTC. This codes for CAISATGGGVHYGYTF. J is TRBJ1-2 and V is TRBV10-3; TRBD1 matches at 9 bases. Germline V gene sequence: CDR1 ENHRY, CDR2 SYGVKD. The V and J ends lost 4 bases and 3 bases, in that order; junction bases with no gene match: 9. This CDR3 has 16 residues.

The CDR3 DNA reads TGCGCCAGCAGCCAATTAGGGGGGCGGCGGTCACCCCTCCACTTT. Translation: CASSQLGGRRSPLHF. This chain connects TRBV4-1 to TRBJ1-6; D may be TRBD1 (6 bases). The CDR3 has 15 residues. The V gene lost 2 bases and the J gene lost 10 bases, with 15 bases spanning the gap. The germline V gene has CDR1 MGHRA and CDR2 YSYEKL.

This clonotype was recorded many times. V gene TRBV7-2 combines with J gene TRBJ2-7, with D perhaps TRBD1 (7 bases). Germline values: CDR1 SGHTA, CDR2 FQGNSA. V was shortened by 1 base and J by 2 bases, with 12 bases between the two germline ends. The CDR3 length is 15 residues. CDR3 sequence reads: CASSLESGGPYEQYF. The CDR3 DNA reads TGTGCCAGCAGCTTAGAGTCAGGGGGGCCCTACGAGCAGTACTTC.

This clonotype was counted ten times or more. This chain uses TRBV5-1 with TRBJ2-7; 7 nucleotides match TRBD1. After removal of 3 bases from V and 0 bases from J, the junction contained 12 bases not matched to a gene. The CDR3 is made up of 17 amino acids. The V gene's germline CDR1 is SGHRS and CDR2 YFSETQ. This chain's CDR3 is CASSSLSRDSSSYEQYF. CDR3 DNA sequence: TGCGCCAGCAGCTCCCTATCCCGGGACAGTAGCTCCTACGAGCAGTACTTC.

CDR3 nucleotides: TGTGCCAGACACCATGGACAGGTTCCTAGCGAGGAGCTGTTTTTT. This translates into CARHHGQVPSEELFF. The rearrangement uses TRBV19 and TRBJ2-2; maybe TRBD1 (7 bases). In germline, CDR1 is LNHDA, CDR2 SQIVND (reference sequence). The length of the CDR3 is 15 residues. Trimming cost V 9 bases and J 10 bases, with 24 bases left between them.

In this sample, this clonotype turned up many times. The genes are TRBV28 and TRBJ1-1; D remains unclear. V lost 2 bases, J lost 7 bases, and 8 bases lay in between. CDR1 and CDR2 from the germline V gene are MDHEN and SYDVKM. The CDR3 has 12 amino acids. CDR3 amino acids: CASSLTRGEAFF. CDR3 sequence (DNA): TGTGCCAGCAGTTTAACTAGAGGTGAAGCTTTCTTT.

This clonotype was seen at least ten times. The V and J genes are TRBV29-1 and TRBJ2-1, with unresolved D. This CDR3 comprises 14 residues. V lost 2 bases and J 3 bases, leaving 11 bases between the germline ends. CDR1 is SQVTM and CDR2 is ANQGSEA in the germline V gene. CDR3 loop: CSVEWANVYNEQFF. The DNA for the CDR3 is TGCAGCGTTGAATGGGCGAATGTCTACAATGAGCAGTTCTTC.

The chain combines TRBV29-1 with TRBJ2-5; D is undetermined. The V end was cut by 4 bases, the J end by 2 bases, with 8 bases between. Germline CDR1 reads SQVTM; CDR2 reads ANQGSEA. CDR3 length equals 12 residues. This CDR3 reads CSVALDQETQYF. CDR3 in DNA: TGCAGCGTTGCCCTGGATCAAGAGACCCAGTACTTC.

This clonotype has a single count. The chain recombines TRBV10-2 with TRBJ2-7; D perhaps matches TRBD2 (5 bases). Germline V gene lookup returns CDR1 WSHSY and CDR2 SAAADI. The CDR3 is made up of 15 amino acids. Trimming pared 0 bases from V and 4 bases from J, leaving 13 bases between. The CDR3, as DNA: TGCGCCAGCAGTGAGTCGAGGGCGGTCTATTACGAGCAGTACTTC. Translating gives CASSESRAVYYEQYF.

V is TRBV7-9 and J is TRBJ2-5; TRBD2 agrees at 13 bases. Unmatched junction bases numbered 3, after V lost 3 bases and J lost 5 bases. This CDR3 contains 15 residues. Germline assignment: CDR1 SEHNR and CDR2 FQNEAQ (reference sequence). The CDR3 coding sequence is TGTGCCAGCAGCTTTGGGACTAGCGGGAAGGAGACCCAGTACTTC. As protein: CASSFGTSGKETQYF. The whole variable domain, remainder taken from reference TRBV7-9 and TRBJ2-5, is DTGVSQNPRHKITKRGQNVTFRCDPISEHNRLYWYRQTLGQGPEFLTYFQNEAQLEKSRLLSDRFSAERPKGSFSTLEIQRTEQGDSAMYLCASSFGTSGKETQYFGPGTRLLVL.

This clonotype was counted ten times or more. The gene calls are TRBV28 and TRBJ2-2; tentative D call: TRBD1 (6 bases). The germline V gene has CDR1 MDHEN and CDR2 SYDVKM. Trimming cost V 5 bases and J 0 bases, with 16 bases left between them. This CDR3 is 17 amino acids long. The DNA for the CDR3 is TGTGCCAGCAGTCCGAGTCCCGGGACACCGAACACCGGGGAGCTGTTTTTT. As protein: CASSPSPGTPNTGELFF.

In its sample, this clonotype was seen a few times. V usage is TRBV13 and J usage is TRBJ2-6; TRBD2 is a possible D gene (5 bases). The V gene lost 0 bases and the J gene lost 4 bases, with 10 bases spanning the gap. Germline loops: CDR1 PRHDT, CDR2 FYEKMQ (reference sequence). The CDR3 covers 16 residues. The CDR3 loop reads CASSLGFGNGANVLTF. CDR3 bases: TGTGCCAGCAGCTTAGGCTTCGGGAACGGGGCCAACGTCCTGACTTTC.